This TCR beta chain was identified during a study of CD8 T cells in Susac syndrome (dated by TCRdb to 2018 to 2020). Turning to the overall study: The study used repertoire sequencing to test whether antigen drove CD8+ T cell activation and differentiation in Susac syndrome. Findings and caveats that apply to the study as a whole: The number of individuals in the TCR sequencing and HLA analysis was acknowledged as relatively small.

RNA was extracted using the RNeasy kit, and roughly 0.5 to 1 microgram was reverse transcribed with random hexamers. The immunoSEQ multiplex PCR assay, which covers 54 Vbeta and 13 Jbeta segments, was used to amplify TCR beta CDR3 regions. Bias from PCR amplification was corrected by using a synthetic template baseline for primer optimization and for computational correction. The original methods were these. Reads were assigned to V, D and J genes according to IMGT and analyzed in immunoSEQ Analyzer, with only productive sequences retained. To calculate clonality, Shannon entropy was normalized by log2 of the number of productive unique sequences and then subtracted from one. Public and private clones were assessed among the 100 most prevalent clones of each patient and control. Susac-specific clones were defined as absent from healthy and MS cohorts, some 1,000 published viral clones and other ImmuneACCESS disease sequences. TCRdb reprocessing: public reads trimmed at Q25 with fastp, clones called with MiXCR, in-frame beta chains kept. One record per CDR3 amino acid sequence lists the most common genes and DNA. The V and J calls reflect TCRdb's pipeline rather than the authors' work. The sample data list 150,000 to 200,000 distinct CDR3 sequences, and under 95% of these were observed just once. The biggest ten clones account for about 0.088% of the sample.

On this clonotype itself: Its binding antigen is unknown. No base qualities exist here, and no much larger clone lies one base off it.

Peripheral blood CD8+ and CD4+ T cells from healthy donors, Susac syndrome patients and multiple sclerosis patients were profiled using high-throughput TCR beta sequencing. Multiple sclerosis controls were treatment-naive patients with stable or active relapsing-remitting disease fulfilling revised McDonald criteria. Bulk CD8+ and CD4+ T cells were purified by magnetic negative isolation, while CD8+ TEMRA cells were enriched using FACS. Blood was drawn into EDTA tubes, processed within 24 hours, and PBMCs were isolated by density gradient centrifugation. PBMCs intended for TCR sequencing were frozen in liquid nitrogen and were later thawed in a 37 degrees C water bath. The sorted or isolated CD4+, CD8+ and CD8+ TEMRA cells had a purity of 90% or higher. CDR1 and CDR2 (SGDLS, YYNGEE) derive from the germline V gene. The germline V end is reduced by 0 bases and the J end by 8 bases; junction bases left unmatched: 5. The CDR3 runs 15 amino acids, cysteine and phenylalanine included. Left in the record is the CDR3 DNA by itself, 45 bases read in frame from the first base.

Recombination linked TRBV9 to TRBJ1-6; 7 nucleotides in the junction match TRBD1. Material: CD4+ T cells from PBMCs. The receptor was derived from a human donor with multiple sclerosis. Read as DNA, the sequence is TGTGCCAGCAGCGTAGCTCGACAGGGCGATTCACCCCTCCACTTT. Its translation is CASSVARQGDSPLHF.